Below are 7 T cell receptor beta chains sequenced from a single sample in a study of blood T cells in healthy people across ages. Primed by a sample-barcoded 5' primer and a J-beta primer mix, a second PCR proceeded for about 7 to 11 cycles. TCRdb reprocessed the 5' RACE reads via MiXCR and lists one record per CDR3 protein. The sample includes about 780,000 distinct CDR3 sequences, 46% of them seen just once. The specimen was blood. The receptors come from a man at least 80 years old in good health.

The chain carries TRBV7-8 and TRBJ1-5; a possible D gene is TRBD1 (5 bases). Trimming left V 5 bases short and J 7 bases short, with 15 bases between. The CDR3 contains 14 residues. In germline, CDR1 is SGHVS, CDR2 FQNEAQ. The CDR3 loop is CASSPTAGYQPQHF. DNA of the CDR3: TGTGCCAGCAGCCCTACTGCAGGGTACCAGCCCCAGCATTTT.

V and J are TRBV5-1 and TRBJ2-6; no firm D call. CDR3 length: 14 residues. Germline V lookup: CDR1 SGHRS, CDR2 YFSETQ. The V gene lost 4 bases and the J gene lost 3 bases, with 8 bases spanning the gap. The CDR3 here is CASSAGDGANVLTF. Here the CDR3 DNA reads TGCGCCAGCAGCGCCGGCGATGGGGCCAACGTCCTGACTTTC. The whole variable domain, remainder taken from reference TRBV5-1 and TRBJ2-6, is KAGVTQTPRYLIKTRGQQVTLSCSPISGHRSVSWYQQTPGQGLQFLFEYFSETQRNKGNFPGRFSGRQFSNSRSEMNVSTLELGDSALYLCASSAGDGANVLTFGAGSRLTVL.

The rearrangement joins TRBV4-2 to TRBJ2-4, with unresolved D. The end of the DNA fits TRBJ2-7 better, so the J call may be wrong. Germline V gene sequence: CDR1 LGHNA, CDR2 YNFKEQ. The CDR3 runs to 15 residues. Here the CDR3 reads CASSSGGSRTYEQYF. In nucleotides, the CDR3 is TGTGCCAGCAGCTCAGGTGGCTCTAGAACCTACGAGCAGTACTTC.

The rearrangement links TRBV9 to TRBJ2-3; 11 bases map to TRBD2. V lost 4 bases and J lost 4; bases outside the gene matches: 2. Germline V gives CDR1 SGDLS, CDR2 YYNGEE. The CDR3 is 14 residues long. The CDR3 DNA reads as TGTGCCAGCAGCCGACTAGCGGGACCAGATACGCAGTATTTT. It codes for CASSRLAGPDTQYF.

The chain is built from TRBV6-5 and TRBJ1-4; no clear D. This CDR3 is built from 16 residues. V was shortened by 5 bases and J by 8 bases, with 21 bases between the two germline ends. Germline V gene sequence: CDR1 MNHEY, CDR2 SVGAGI. CDR3 DNA sequence: TGTGCCAGCAGTACCCTAACATTGGGCGGGCGAGAAAAACTGTTTTTT. This translates into CASSTLTLGGREKLFF.

The V and J genes are TRBV28 and TRBJ2-4, with 9 bases lining up with TRBD1. Per the germline V gene, CDR1 is MDHEN and CDR2 is SYDVKM. V shed 7 bases and J 2 bases; nucleotides not matched to a gene: 9. CDR3 length equals 16 residues. The CDR3 spells CASTLPGQGPKNIQYF. The CDR3 DNA is TGTGCCAGCACCCTCCCGGGACAGGGACCCAAAAACATTCAGTACTTC.

V and J are TRBV12-3 or TRBV12-4 and TRBJ2-3; TRBD2 might be the D (6 bases). V gave up 6 bases and J gave up 4 bases, with 14 bases separating them. This CDR3 region has 14 residues. The chain's CDR3 is CASRTRGRADTQYF. Written as DNA, the CDR3 is TGTGCCAGCAGGACTAGAGGGAGAGCAGATACGCAGTATTTT.